What follows is one TCR beta chain and its context. This specimen belongs to a study of blood T cell repertoires in COVID-19. Looking at the study overall: There were acute and convalescent COVID-19 samples, and they came from the United States, Italy and Spain.

Within 2 weeks of study entry, exposed participants had contacted a PCR-confirmed or clinician-diagnosed COVID-19 case. The CDR3 totals 16 residues. CDR1 MNHEY and CDR2 SVGAGI come from the germline V gene. Trimming stripped 2 bases from V and 0 bases from J, with 14 bases between. Generated by immunoSEQ multiplex PCR, the TCRdb table keeps only in-frame clones and is missing some. The data contain approximately 220,000 clones, 80% to 90% of them singletons. The chain joins TRBV6-5 to TRBJ2-7; D not certain. The sequenced sample was PBMCs or T cells enriched from blood (not recorded which). The origin of this receptor is a middle-aged woman who had been exposed to COVID-19. CDR3 DNA sequence: TGTGCCAGCAGTTACGCTCGCGGATTCCTCTCCTACGAGCAGTACTTC. The encoded protein is CASSYARGFLSYEQYF.